The clone carrying this T cell receptor (beta chain) was detected once. Its antigen remains unidentified. This specimen comes from a study of post-analysis software for immune sequencing data. Turning to the study itself: Included courses were relapsing-remitting and secondary progressive multiple sclerosis; progressive-relapsing multiple sclerosis was also included. Study-wide findings and caveats: The normalized Chao1 diversity of multiple sclerosis patients was significantly lower than that of controls. Pronounced co-clustering by F measure was evident among identically batched samples. Patients had higher frequencies than controls of a few TRBV segments, including TRBV5-6, TRBV5-1 and TRBV20-1.

Unique molecular identifiers featured in each of the TCR beta cDNA libraries. Some 500,000 cDNA molecules were obtained per 1 to 10 million input T cells. TCRdb itself ran the PCR reads through MiXCR, one entry per CDR3 protein. The sample lists around 770,000 distinct CDR3 sequences; under 60% were seen once. The V and J ends lost 2 bases and 11 bases respectively, with 15 bases between them. This CDR3 is built from 13 residues. The TCR originated in a girl between 5 and 17 years old with multiple sclerosis. J is TRBJ2-5 and V is TRBV12-3 or TRBV12-4, with a tentative D call TRBD1 (6 bases). The sequenced material came from blood. The DNA of the CDR3 is TGTGCCAGCAGTTTAACACAGGGATGGCAGCAGTACTTC. Its protein product is CASSLTQGWQQYF.